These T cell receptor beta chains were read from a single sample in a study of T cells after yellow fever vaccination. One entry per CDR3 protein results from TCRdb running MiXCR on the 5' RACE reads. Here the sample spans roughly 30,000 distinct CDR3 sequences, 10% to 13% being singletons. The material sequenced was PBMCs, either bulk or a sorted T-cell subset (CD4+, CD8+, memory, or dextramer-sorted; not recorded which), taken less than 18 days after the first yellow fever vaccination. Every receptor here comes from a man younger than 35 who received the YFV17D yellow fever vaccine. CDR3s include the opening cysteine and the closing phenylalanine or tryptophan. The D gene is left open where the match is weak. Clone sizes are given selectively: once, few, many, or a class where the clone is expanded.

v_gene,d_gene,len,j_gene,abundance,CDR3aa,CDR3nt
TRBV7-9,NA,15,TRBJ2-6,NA,CASSKQGGGANVLTF,TGTGCCAGCAGCAAACAGGGCGGGGGGGCCAACGTCCTGACTTTC
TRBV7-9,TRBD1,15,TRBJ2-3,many,CASSFSGQATDTQYF,TGTGCCAGCAGCTTTTCTGGACAGGCCACAGATACGCAGTATTTT
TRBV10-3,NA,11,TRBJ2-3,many,CAIRERDTQYF,TGTGCCATCAGGGAGAGGGATACGCAGTATTTT
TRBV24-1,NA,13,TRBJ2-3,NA,CATSDQRTDTQYF,TGTGCCACCAGTGACCAACGCACAGATACGCAGTATTTT
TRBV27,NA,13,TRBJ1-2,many,CASSNRRDYGYTF,TGTGCCAGCAGTAATCGACGGGACTATGGCTACACCTTC
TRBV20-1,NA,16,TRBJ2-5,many,CSARAVETGPPETQYF,TGCAGTGCTAGAGCCGTTGAGACAGGACCGCCGGAGACCCAGTACTTC
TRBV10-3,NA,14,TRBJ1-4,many,CAISESGGEEKLFF,TGTGCCATCAGTGAGTCGGGGGGCGAAGAAAAACTGTTTTTT
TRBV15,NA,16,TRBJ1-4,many,CATSRGKQAANEKLFF,TGTGCCACCAGCAGAGGCAAACAAGCGGCTAATGAAAAACTGTTTTTT
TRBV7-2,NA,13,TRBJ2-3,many,CASSSRGADTQYF,TGTGCCAGCAGCTCGCGAGGAGCAGATACGCAGTATTTT
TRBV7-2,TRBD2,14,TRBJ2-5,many,CASSLSSGGGTQYF,TGTGCCAGCAGCTTGTCTAGCGGGGGGGGGACCCAGTACTTC
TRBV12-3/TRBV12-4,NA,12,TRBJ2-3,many,CASSAQADTQYF,TGTGCCAGCAGTGCCCAAGCAGATACGCAGTATTTT
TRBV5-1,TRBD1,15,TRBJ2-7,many,CASSLGPGQGYEQYF,TGCGCCAGCAGCTTGGGACCTGGACAGGGCTACGAGCAGTACTTC
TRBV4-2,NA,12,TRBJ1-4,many,CASSLDGEKLFF,TGTGCCAGCAGCCTGGACGGTGAAAAACTGTTTTTT
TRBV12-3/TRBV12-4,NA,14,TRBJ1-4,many,CASLEGPGNEKLFF,TGTGCCAGCTTGGAGGGGCCGGGCAATGAAAAACTGTTTTTT
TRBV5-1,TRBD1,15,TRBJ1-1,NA,CASRRTGGLNTEAFF,TGCGCCAGCAGGAGGACAGGGGGCCTGAACACTGAAGCTTTCTTT